The clone carrying this TCR beta chain was picked up a small number of times. The data were obtained in a study of identical twins. Germline V lookup: CDR1 DFQATT, CDR2 SNEGSKA (reference sequence). With 1 base removed from V and 10 bases from J, the gap between germline ends came to 11 bases. The CDR3 is 13 amino acids. Via MiXCR, TCRdb re-called the 5' RACE reads, giving one row per CDR3 protein. The repertoire has a few hundred thousand distinct CDR3 sequences, around 8% of them found once; the top ten carry 3%. This sample was shared with a second study, whose subject was yellow fever vaccine responses in identical twins.

The genes are TRBV20-1 and TRBJ1-6; D is possibly TRBD1 (6 bases). This sequence originates from a woman in her late teens or twenties in good health. Sequencing was carried out using CD8+ T cells sorted from blood. CDR3 nucleotide sequence: TGCAGTGCTAGAGGGACAGAATTCTCACCCCTCCACTTT. As protein: CSARGTEFSPLHF.